The entry below gives a single TCR beta chain sequence along with its context. The data stem from a study of T cell changes during pregnancy in multiple sclerosis. The assay was immunoSEQ multiplex PCR, and TCRdb's table has in-frame clones only and misses some. Here the sample spans tens of thousands of clones, around 90% being singletons. Germline V CDR1 and CDR2: SGHRS, YFSETQ. CDR3 length: 12 amino acids. Trimming removed 0 bases at V and 10 bases at J, with 10 bases between. This material consisted of peripheral blood, taken in the first trimester of pregnancy. The chain is built from TRBV5-1 and TRBJ1-1; D may be TRBD1 (6 bases). The clonotype originates from a female donor with multiple sclerosis, enrolled in a pregnancy study. This chain's CDR3 is CASSLDREGAFF. CDR3 DNA: TGCGCCAGCAGCTTGGACAGGGAGGGAGCTTTCTTT.